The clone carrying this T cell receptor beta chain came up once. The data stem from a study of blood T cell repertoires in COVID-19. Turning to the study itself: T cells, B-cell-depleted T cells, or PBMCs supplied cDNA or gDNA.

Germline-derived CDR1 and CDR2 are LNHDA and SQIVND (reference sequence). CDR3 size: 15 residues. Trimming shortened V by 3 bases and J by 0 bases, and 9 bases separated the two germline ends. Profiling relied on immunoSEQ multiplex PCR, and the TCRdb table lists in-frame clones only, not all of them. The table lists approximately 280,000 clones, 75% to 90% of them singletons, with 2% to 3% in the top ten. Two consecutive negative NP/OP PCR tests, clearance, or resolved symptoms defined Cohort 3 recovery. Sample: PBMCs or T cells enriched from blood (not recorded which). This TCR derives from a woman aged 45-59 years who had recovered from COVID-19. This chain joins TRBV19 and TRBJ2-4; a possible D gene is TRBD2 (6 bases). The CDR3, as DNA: TGTGCCAGTAGTATGTGGGGGGTAGCCAAAAACATTCAGTACTTC. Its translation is CASSMWGVAKNIQYF.